Sequencing of this T cell receptor beta chain was carried out in a study of spatial heterogeneity in lung cancer (dated by TCRdb to the late 2010s). Notes on the research overall: Beta-chain transcripts were consistently detected in greater numbers than alpha-chain transcripts, which likely reflected higher beta-chain transcript abundance. TCR alpha and beta repertoires were quantitatively compared across multiple tumor regions, matched nontumor lung and blood in non-small cell lung cancer. At surgery, both alpha and beta chains were TCR-sequenced in under 250 tumor regions, fewer than 85 matched nontumor lung samples and 50 to 60 PBMC samples. In the raw uncorrected reads, each unique combination of TCR and UMI appeared more than ten times on average. The study linked features of the TCR repertoire to counts of nonsynonymous mutations, which were determined by whole-exome sequencing of tumor tissue. The investigation overall reported the following: Confirming at a functional level the hypothesis that regional TCRs recognize regional mutations was considered to require additional single-cell paired TCR alpha and beta sequencing. Ubiquitous expanded tumor TCRs showed up in blood more often at tumor resection than at routine follow-up.

The library came from 5' RACE. The sample was run on a NextSeq 500. The TCR library protocol attached a unique molecular identifier to each TCR cDNA molecule to allow correction of PCR and sequencing errors. The study's own analysis went as follows. TCR identification, UMI-based error correction and CDR3 extraction were all carried out with Decombinator tools. Expanded TCRs were defined as those above a frequency of 2 per 1,000, corresponding to the top 1% of the tumor frequency distribution. Renyi diversity was computed with the R vegan package after each repertoire had been subsampled 100 times to 5,000 TCRs. CDR3 similarity networks were built from amino acid triplet string-kernel similarity, connecting CDR3s with pairwise similarity above 0.82. In-frame beta chains were kept once TCRdb had trimmed the public reads at Q25 with fastp and called clones with MiXCR. Every CDR3 protein is listed once, alongside the most common genes and DNA of its rows. None of the V and J calls come from the authors' own analysis; TCRdb made them. The table for this sample lists 20,000 to 25,000 distinct CDR3 sequences; 3.5% to 5.5% of them were counted only once. The ten largest clones add up to 6% to 7.5% of the sample.

The meaning of the sample's time point label: sample taken at primary tumor resection. The donors were 70 or so patients from the lung TRACERx cohort who had early-stage, untreated non-small cell lung cancer. TCR sequencing used whole RNA extracted from tumor and nontumor lung tissue, or from cryopreserved PBMC samples, without cell sorting. Only patients with enough RNA available from two or more tumor regions were chosen for TCR sequencing. Sequences MNHEY (CDR1) and SMNVEV (CDR2) are obtained from the germline V gene (reference sequence). Counted from cysteine to phenylalanine, this CDR3 has 13 amino acids. Only CDR3 DNA remains: 39 bases, in frame from the first base. This clonotype appeared many times. Its antigen has not been determined. One end of the junction does not line up with germline, which may come from a read error.

This specimen was PBMCs, taken at surgery. The clonotype originates from a male donor with early-stage non-small cell lung cancer. Recombination joined TRBV27 with TRBJ2-2, with the D gene call left open. The DNA sequence is TGTGCCAGCAGTTTATCGAACCCCGGGGAGCTGTTTTTT. Protein translation: CASSLSNPGELFF.